These 9 T cell receptor beta chains share one sample of origin, sequenced in a study of shared clonotypes between healthy human individuals (dated by TCRdb to 2018 to 2021). The library was built by means of the immunoSEQ multiplex PCR assay. TCRdb obtained this table from immuneACCESS and retained in-frame rearrangements with V and J assigned. These tables miss some clones; where compared with another copy, unresolved V genes account for less than half of the shortfall, and the remainder is unexplained. For this sample there are fewer than 700,000 clones; around three quarters appear just once. In total, the top ten clones hold approximately 12% of the sample. Input material: PBMCs. These receptors were taken from a woman aged 40 to 49 in good health. Some clones in this sample may be carry-over from other donors' samples.

V is TRBV10-3 and J is TRBJ1-2; no clear D. The CDR3 has 14 residues. The V gene's germline CDR1 is ENHRY and CDR2 SYGVKD. V dropped 2 bases and J dropped 1 base, with 8 bases sitting between them. CDR3 coding DNA: TGTGCCATCAGTGAGCCCGGACTTAACTATGGCTACACCTTC. Translating gives CAISEPGLNYGYTF.

This clone was seen more than once but under ten times. The chain carries TRBV19 and TRBJ2-3; D unresolved. This CDR3 is built from 16 residues. The V end lost 2 bases, the J end lost 5 bases, and 17 bases lay between the germline ends. CDR1 is LNHDA, CDR2 SQIVND, per germline (reference sequence). The chain's CDR3 is CASSILGPLPGDTQYF. CDR3 coding DNA: TGTGCCAGTAGTATACTGGGCCCCTTACCCGGAGATACGCAGTATTTT.

The chain is built from TRBV5-5 and TRBJ2-1; 11 bases fit TRBD2. V gave up 0 bases and J gave up 13 bases; unmatched junction bases: 9. Germline loops: CDR1 SGHKS, CDR2 YYEKEE (reference sequence). The CDR3 totals 15 residues. The CDR3 coding sequence is TGTGCCAGCAGCTTGGGGCTAGCGGGAGGTCGAGAACAGTTCTTC. Amino acid sequence: CASSLGLAGGREQFF. Full variable domain (missing parts from reference TRBV5-5 and TRBJ2-1): DAGVTQSPTHLIKTRGQQVTLRCSPISGHKSVSWYQQVLGQGPQFIFQYYEKEERGRGNFPDRFSARQFPNYSSELNVNALLLGDSALYLCASSLGLAGGREQFFGPGTRLTVL.

The chain is built from TRBV2 and TRBJ1-1; no definite D call. Germline loops: CDR1 SNHLY, CDR2 FYNNEI. This CDR3 contains 13 residues. Trimming pared 2 bases from V and 4 bases from J, leaving 8 bases between. The chain's CDR3 is CASSEQWGTEAFF. DNA for the CDR3: TGTGCCAGCAGTGAACAGTGGGGCACTGAAGCTTTCTTT.

V is TRBV9 and J is TRBJ1-4, with D hard to call. Germline V gene lookup returns CDR1 SGDLS and CDR2 YYNGEE. This CDR3 has 14 amino acids. V lost 3 bases and J lost 5, with 11 bases in between. CDR3 bases: TGTGCCAGCAGCGATCGTTTCGGCAATGAAAAACTGTTTTTT. It encodes CASSDRFGNEKLFF.

The V call is TRBV19, the J call TRBJ1-5, with a tentative D call TRBD1 (5 bases). This CDR3 is 15 amino acids long. The germline gives CDR1 LNHDA, CDR2 SQIVND (reference sequence). The V end was cut by 6 bases, the J end by 0 bases, with 12 bases between. The CDR3 region has the DNA TGTGCCAGTAGGATTCAGGGATATAGCAATCAGCCCCAGCATTTT. Protein: CASRIQGYSNQPQHF.

The DNA for the CDR3 is TGCGCCAGCAGCCAAGATTCAGGGGACTTCCACGAGCAGTACTTC. Amino acid sequence: CASSQDSGDFHEQYF. The J gene is TRBJ2-7, the V gene TRBV4-3; D tentatively reads TRBD1 or TRBD2 (6 bases each). The CDR3 has 15 amino acids. The ends were cut back, 0 bases at V and 5 bases at J, with 14 bases in the middle. From germline, CDR1 is LGHNA and CDR2 YSLEER.

About this clone: A read error may be the cause here, since a much bigger clone is one base away. This chain connects TRBV4-2 to TRBJ2-7, with 10 bases matching TRBD1. The CDR3 totals 15 residues. Germline CDR1 LGHNA, CDR2 YNFKEQ. The CDR3 sequence: CASSPQTGGPDERYF. The CDR3 coding sequence is TGTGCCAGCAGCCCCCAGACAGGGGGCCCAGACGAGCGGTACTTC.

The chain has TRBV7-2 and TRBJ2-1; D unclear. The CDR3 sequence is 12 residues long. The germline CDR1 and CDR2 sequences are SGHTA and FQGNSA. With 3 bases removed from V and 8 bases from J, the gap between germline ends came to 8 bases. CDR3 nucleotide sequence: TGTGCCAGCAGCTTCGACTGGGATGAGCAGTTCTTC. Translating gives CASSFDWDEQFF.